This T cell receptor beta chain was recovered during a study of PD-L1 blockade in urothelial cancer. As for the study in general: Twenty-five of 29 patients were men who had bladder-origin urothelial cancer.

Noted time point: peripheral blood 6 weeks after treatment start. Locally advanced or metastatic urothelial carcinoma affected all patients. The investigators introduced synthetic TCR analog templates into each PCR as spikes. TCRdb keeps only in-frame clones here, not all; method: immunoSEQ multiplex PCR. This sample has about 120,000 clones; about 89% occur once, and the top ten carry approximately 1.7%. The CDR3 runs 14 residues. Germline V lookup: CDR1 MNHEY, CDR2 SMNVEV (reference sequence). V was trimmed by 2 bases and J by 0 bases, leaving 8 bases between them. This sequence was found in a man aged 60-69 years with urothelial cancer. Source: PBMCs, taken around atezolizumab (anti-PD-L1) treatment. The chain carries TRBV27 and TRBJ2-7; possibly TRBD2 for D (5 bases). The CDR3 protein is CASSLGRGSYEQYF. In DNA, the CDR3 is TGTGCCAGCAGTTTAGGACGGGGCTCCTACGAGCAGTACTTC.